These 29 T cell receptor beta chains share one sample of origin, sequenced in a study of cytomegalovirus exposure and HLA in healthy donors. Method: immunoSEQ multiplex PCR; TCRdb's copy keeps in-frame clones and lacks some. Of roughly 330,000 clones listed, around 87% are singletons. The sample was PBMCs. The source of these receptors is a woman in her thirties in good health and CMV-seropositive.

The sample holds a few counts of this clone. The V gene is TRBV5-1, the J gene TRBJ1-1, with D possibly matching TRBD1 (5 bases). CDR1 and CDR2 (germline): SGHRS, YFSETQ. The CDR3 is made up of 15 amino acids. Deletions cut 1 base from V and 1 base from J, with 11 bases between. The CDR3 loop is CASSLRQGRNTEAFF. Here the CDR3 DNA reads TGCGCCAGCAGCTTGAGGCAGGGTCGGAACACTGAAGCTTTCTTT.

V and J are TRBV28 and TRBJ1-2; maybe TRBD1 (5 bases). CDR1 is MDHEN, CDR2 SYDVKM, per germline. This CDR3 is 15 amino acids long. V was shortened by 3 bases and J by 6 bases, with 17 bases between the two germline ends. In nucleotides, the CDR3 is TGTGCCAGCAGTTTCTTTACAGGTAGTGGGGATGGCTACACCTTC. This codes for CASSFFTGSGDGYTF.

The chain joins TRBV7-9 to TRBJ1-2; D gene unclear. The CDR3 is made up of 13 amino acids. Germline values: CDR1 SEHNR, CDR2 FQNEAQ (reference sequence). CDR3 residues: CDVRSWVDLGYTF. The CDR3 nucleotides are TGTGACGTACGTAGCTGGGTTGATCTCGGCTACACCTTC.

The chain has TRBV28 and TRBJ2-7; the match to TRBD2 covers 11 bases. V trimming: 5 bases; J trimming: 3 bases; junction bases outside the gene matches: 15. CDR1 and CDR2 from the germline V gene are MDHEN and SYDVKM. This CDR3 has 18 amino acids. The CDR3 nucleotides read TGTGCCAGCAGTAAAACAATAGCGGGAGGGCCTCTTGGCTACGAGCAGTACTTC. It specifies CASSKTIAGGPLGYEQYF.

The gene calls are TRBV28 and TRBJ2-1; D may be TRBD1 or TRBD2 (5 bases each). The CDR3 is 13 residues long. CDR1 and CDR2 (germline): MDHEN, SYDVKM. Trimming stripped 2 bases from V and 10 bases from J, with 12 bases between. CDR3 bases: TGTGCCAGCAGTTTAGGGACGATAGCCGAGCAGTTCTTC. Amino acids: CASSLGTIAEQFF.

The gene calls are TRBV6-5 and TRBJ2-1; D gene unclear. CDR1 and CDR2 (germline): MNHEY, SVGAGI. V was pared by 6 bases and J by 7 bases, with 19 bases between. The CDR3 is made up of 15 amino acids. The CDR3 coding sequence is TGTGCCAGCAGGCAGCAACCGGGCAACCAAAATGAGCAGTTCTTC. Residues: CASRQQPGNQNEQFF.

The chain uses TRBV30 and TRBJ1-3; D call uncertain. V dropped 0 bases and J dropped 0 bases, with 6 bases sitting between them. This CDR3 has 14 residues. Per the germline V gene, CDR1 is GTSNPN and CDR2 is SVGIG (reference sequence). The CDR3 sequence: CAWSVRDSGNTIYF. The DNA for the CDR3 is TGTGCCTGGAGTGTACGGGACTCTGGAAACACCATATATTTT.

V is TRBV5-6 and J is TRBJ1-5; 10 nucleotides match TRBD1. The germline gives CDR1 SGHDT, CDR2 YYEEEE. V shed 4 bases and J 7 bases; nucleotides not matched to a gene: 14. The CDR3 consists of 17 residues. The CDR3 sequence is CASSPDRGLNRKQPQHF. The CDR3, as DNA: TGTGCCAGCAGCCCGGACAGGGGGTTGAATCGTAAGCAGCCCCAGCATTTT.

This chain links TRBV2 with TRBJ2-7, with TRBD1 matching over 9 bases. The CDR3 runs to 14 residues. Per germline, CDR1 SNHLY and CDR2 FYNNEI. V was clipped by 11 bases and J by 3 bases; unmatched bases: 11. CDR3 sequence reads: CAAEPGTGNYEQYF. As DNA, the CDR3 is TGTGCCGCAGAACCCGGGACAGGGAACTACGAGCAGTACTTC.

The chain carries TRBV29-1 and TRBJ1-2; unclear D gene. The CDR3 length is 12 residues. Trimming took off 7 bases at V and 4 bases at J, with 13 bases between the two ends. Germline values: CDR1 SQVTM, CDR2 ANQGSEA. This CDR3 is CSDSLGSYGYTF. CDR3 sequence (DNA): TGCAGCGATTCTCTGGGGTCCTATGGCTACACCTTC.

V usage is TRBV5-8 and J usage is TRBJ2-1; TRBD1 or TRBD2 may be the D gene (5 bases each). V shed 0 bases and J shed 12 bases, with 7 bases lying between them. CDR1 and CDR2 from the germline V gene are SGHTS and YDEGEE. CDR3 length equals 11 residues. This chain's CDR3 is CASSLGGRQFF. The CDR3 DNA sequence: TGTGCCAGCAGCTTGGGGGGACGGCAGTTCTTC.

The chain links TRBV4-3 to TRBJ2-7, with D unclear. The V end lost 2 bases, the J end lost 5 bases, and 16 bases lay between the germline ends. Germline assignment: CDR1 LGHNA and CDR2 YSLEER. CDR3 length: 15 amino acids. CDR3 protein: CASSQRWAGYNEQYF. The CDR3 nucleotides read TGCGCCAGCAGCCAAAGATGGGCAGGCTATAACGAGCAGTACTTC.

The chain employs TRBV19 and TRBJ2-7; TRBD1 agrees at 8 bases. There are 15 residues in the CDR3. V was pared by 3 bases and J by 3 bases, with 7 bases of the junction left unmatched. Germline assignment: CDR1 LNHDA and CDR2 SQIVND (reference sequence). The CDR3 region is CASSIGQGLLYEQYF. The CDR3, as DNA: TGTGCCAGTAGTATCGGACAGGGTCTTCTCTACGAGCAGTACTTC.

The chain recombines TRBV7-8 with TRBJ1-6, with 7 bases identical to TRBD1. Germline CDR1 reads SGHVS; CDR2 reads FQNEAQ. The V segment lost 6 bases and the J segment 7 bases; nucleotides outside the gene matches: 9. The CDR3 has 15 amino acids. The CDR3 spells CASSSAGQKNSPLHF. In nucleotides, the CDR3 is TGTGCCAGCAGTTCTGCGGGACAGAAAAATTCACCCCTCCACTTT.

The J gene is TRBJ1-2, the V gene TRBV28; no firm D call. Looked up from germline, CDR1 is MDHEN and CDR2 is SYDVKM. This CDR3 contains 13 residues. V lost 6 bases, J lost 5 bases, and 13 bases lay in between. The CDR3 region is CASSLDGPYGYTF. The CDR3 coding sequence is TGTGCCAGCAGCCTTGACGGCCCTTATGGCTACACCTTC.

The J gene is TRBJ2-5, the V gene TRBV9; 13 bases are a match to TRBD2. The CDR3 has 16 residues. The germline gives CDR1 SGDLS, CDR2 YYNGEE. V lost 4 bases to trimming and J lost 5 bases; unmatched junction nucleotides: 8. The CDR3 here is CASSPGTSGMGETQYF. The CDR3 region has the DNA TGTGCCAGCAGCCCTGGGACTAGCGGGATGGGCGAGACCCAGTACTTC.

The chain couples TRBV27 to TRBJ2-7; a weak D match, TRBD2 (5 bases). Germline CDR1 and CDR2: MNHEY and SMNVEV (reference sequence). The V end was cut by 0 bases, the J end by 7 bases, with 13 bases between. The CDR3 runs 14 residues. CDR3 protein: CASSLSPWTGEQYF. CDR3 DNA sequence: TGTGCCAGCAGTTTATCTCCTTGGACGGGGGAGCAGTACTTC.

The genes are TRBV5-1 and TRBJ2-2, with 7 bases matching TRBD2. Trimming removed 4 bases from V and 8 bases from J; junction bases left unmatched: 5. CDR1 and CDR2 from the germline V gene are SGHRS and YFSETQ. The CDR3 contains 13 residues. CDR3 DNA sequence: TGCGCCAGCAGCCCACTACTAGCGGGGGAGCTGTTTTTT. It encodes CASSPLLAGELFF.

V usage is TRBV27 and J usage is TRBJ2-7; a possible D gene is TRBD2 (6 bases). V shed 0 bases and J shed 6 bases, with 15 bases lying between them. Per the germline V gene, CDR1 is MNHEY and CDR2 is SMNVEV (reference sequence). This CDR3 is built from 15 residues. The chain's CDR3 is CASSLSHSPEGEQYF. The CDR3 nucleotides read TGTGCCAGCAGTTTATCCCACAGCCCGGAGGGCGAGCAGTACTTC.

The V gene is TRBV6-1, the J gene TRBJ2-3, with D uncertain. Trimming pared 4 bases from V and 6 bases from J, leaving 17 bases between. The germline CDR1 and CDR2 sequences are MNHNS and SASEGT. This CDR3 region has 15 residues. The CDR3 reads CASSAPGRPTDTQYF. CDR3 nucleotides: TGTGCCAGCAGTGCACCGGGCCGCCCGACGGATACGCAGTATTTT.

The chain combines TRBV30 with TRBJ1-3, with D perhaps TRBD1 (5 bases). V lost 0 bases and J lost 0, with 9 bases in between. Germline CDR1 and CDR2: GTSNPN and SVGIG (reference sequence). The CDR3 extends over 15 amino acids. This chain's CDR3 is CAWSVGGFSGNTIYF. The CDR3 DNA reads as TGTGCCTGGAGTGTTGGGGGGTTCTCTGGAAACACCATATATTTT.

This chain joins TRBV6-6 and TRBJ1-5, with a tentative D call TRBD1 (6 bases). The CDR3 length is 15 residues. CDR1 and CDR2 (germline): MNHNY, SVGAGI (reference sequence). The V and J ends lost 6 bases and 2 bases respectively, with 14 bases between them. The CDR3 protein is CASSTTGLGNQPQHF. CDR3 DNA: TGTGCCAGCAGCACCACAGGGCTCGGCAATCAGCCCCAGCATTTT.

The DNA of the CDR3 is TGTGCCAGCAGTCCAGGGGGGGGTGGCTACACCTTC. Protein product: CASSPGGGGYTF. The chain recombines TRBV27 with TRBJ1-2; 7 bases are a match to TRBD1. Germline V gives CDR1 MNHEY, CDR2 SMNVEV (reference sequence). The CDR3 is 12 residues long. Germline trimming cut 5 bases from V and 7 bases from J; bases unmatched to any gene: 4.

The chain links TRBV27 to TRBJ2-7; possibly TRBD2 for D (6 bases). CDR3 length: 14 residues. The ends were cut back, 3 bases at V and 4 bases at J, with 13 bases in the middle. CDR1 MNHEY and CDR2 SMNVEV come from the germline V gene (reference sequence). The DNA for the CDR3 is TGTGCCAGCAGTTTCGGGGGACCAATTTACGAGCAGTACTTC. It encodes CASSFGGPIYEQYF.

This chain links TRBV4-1 with TRBJ1-5; no clear D. The ends were cut back, 4 bases at V and 4 bases at J, with 8 bases in the middle. The CDR3 length is 13 residues. Germline V lookup: CDR1 MGHRA, CDR2 YSYEKL. This CDR3 reads CASSRQENQPQHF. Written as DNA, the CDR3 is TGCGCCAGCAGCCGACAAGAAAATCAGCCCCAGCATTTT.

This clone occurred once. The rearrangement uses TRBV29-1 and TRBJ2-2; TRBD1 is a possible D gene (5 bases). CDR3 length: 14 amino acids. Germline loops: CDR1 SQVTM, CDR2 ANQGSEA. V was trimmed by 7 bases and J by 0 bases, leaving 12 bases between them. The chain's CDR3 is CSAPDTSNTGELFF. CDR3 sequence (DNA): TGCAGCGCCCCGGACACTTCGAACACCGGGGAGCTGTTTTTT.

The genes are TRBV7-2 and TRBJ2-7; weak D call: TRBD2 (6 bases). Germline loops: CDR1 SGHTA, CDR2 FQGNSA. CDR3 length: 15 residues. With 1 base removed from V and 4 bases from J, the gap between germline ends came to 14 bases. The CDR3 is CASSLGSGGPYEQYF. CDR3 DNA sequence: TGTGCCAGCAGCTTAGGCTCCGGGGGACCTTACGAGCAGTACTTC.

The chain links TRBV13 to TRBJ2-3; TRBD2 might be the D (6 bases). V was cut by 4 bases and J by 0 bases, with 14 bases left in between. The germline gives CDR1 PRHDT, CDR2 FYEKMQ (reference sequence). The CDR3 is 16 amino acids. In DNA, the CDR3 is TGTGCCAGCAGCTCTAGGGCGGGAAGTAGCACAGATACGCAGTATTTT. It specifies CASSSRAGSSTDTQYF.

A few counts support this clone. This chain connects TRBV4-3 to TRBJ1-5; TRBD1 aligns across 11 bases. CDR1 is LGHNA and CDR2 is YSLEER in the germline V gene. The CDR3 consists of 17 residues. V shed 3 bases, J shed 3 bases, and the junction held 7 bases outside the gene matches. CDR3 DNA sequence: TGCGCCAGCAGCCACGGACAGGGGGCGTGGGACAATCAGCCCCAGCATTTT. Its protein product is CASSHGQGAWDNQPQHF.